This T cell receptor (beta chain) was profiled in a study of T cell responses to AZD1222 COVID-19 vaccine. The CDR3 contains 14 residues. Germline V gives CDR1 LGHDT, CDR2 YNNKEL (reference sequence). Germline trimming cut 0 bases from V and 2 bases from J; bases unmatched to any gene: 0. Produced via immunoSEQ multiplex PCR; TCRdb's table is partial and in-frame only. Of 150,000 to 200,000 clones detected, around 93% appear once; the ten largest clones hold roughly 9.8%. The chain is built from TRBV3-1 (or the pseudogene TRBV3-2) and TRBJ2-5, with 7 bases identical to TRBD2. The source was peripheral blood, collected on day 0 of AZD1222 vaccination. The sequence derives from an adult in good health. CDR3 bases: TGTGCCAGCAGCCAAGAACTAGCGCAAGAGACCCAGTACTTC. This translates into CASSQELAQETQYF.